A single sample gave rise to the 7 T cell receptor beta chains below, sequenced in a study of T cell responses to AZD1222 COVID-19 vaccine. Clones were read by immunoSEQ multiplex PCR, and TCRdb kept only the in-frame ones, dropping some. The sample has roughly 66,000 clones, roughly 82% seen once. The sample consisted of peripheral blood, taken on day 0 of AZD1222 vaccination. The receptors stem from an adult in good health.

This sequence joins TRBV3-1 (or the pseudogene TRBV3-2) and TRBJ2-7; 7 nucleotides agree with TRBD2. The length of the CDR3 is 13 residues. With 3 bases clipped from V and 4 bases from J, the junction kept 3 bases outside the gene matches. Looked up from germline, CDR1 is LGHDT and CDR2 is YNNKEL (reference sequence). CDR3 protein: CASSHGTKYEQYF. The CDR3 coding sequence is TGTGCCAGCAGCCACGGGACTAAGTACGAGCAGTACTTC.

V gene TRBV3-1 (or the pseudogene TRBV3-2) combines with J gene TRBJ1-5; the D is unclear. The CDR3 contains 14 residues. From germline, CDR1 is LGHDT and CDR2 YNNKEL (reference sequence). V was pared by 4 bases and J by 2 bases, with 9 bases between. The CDR3: CASSPAAGNQPQHF. In nucleotides, the CDR3 is TGTGCCAGCAGCCCGGCTGCGGGCAATCAGCCCCAGCATTTT.

This clone was picked up one time. The V call is TRBV28, the J call TRBJ1-4; no reliable D call. CDR1 is MDHEN and CDR2 is SYDVKM in the germline V gene. The V end was cut by 6 bases, the J end by 5 bases, with 10 bases between. The CDR3 is 13 amino acids. The chain's CDR3 is CASRSGLNEKLFF. The CDR3 DNA is TGTGCCAGCAGGTCGGGTTTGAATGAAAAACTGTTTTTT. The entire variable domain, with the rest obtained from reference TRBV28 and TRBJ1-4, is as follows: DVKVTQSSRYLVKRTGEKVFLECVQDMDHENMFWYRQDPGLGLRLIYFSYDVKMKEKGDIPEGYSVSREKKERFSLILESASTNQTSMYLCASRSGLNEKLFFGSGTQLSVL.

At least ten counts were recorded for this clone. The chain joins TRBV2 to TRBJ2-1, with D maybe TRBD1 (5 bases). The germline CDR1 and CDR2 sequences are SNHLY and FYNNEI. Between the trimmed V and J ends, which lost 2 bases and 6 bases, there was a span of 11 bases. This CDR3 contains 14 residues. The CDR3 DNA sequence: TGTGCCAGCAGTGAATCGACAGTTACCAATGAGCAGTTCTTC. This sequence encodes CASSESTVTNEQFF. The full variable domain, with the rest looked up from reference TRBV2 and TRBJ2-1, is EPEVTQTPSHQVTQMGQEVILRCVPISNHLYFYWYRQILGQKVEFLVSFYNNEISEKSEIFDDQFSVERPDGSNFTLKIRSTKLEDSAMYFCASSESTVTNEQFFGPGTRLTVL.

This chain joins TRBV6-5 and TRBJ2-5; D remains unclear. The ends were cut back, 0 bases at V and 4 bases at J, with 3 bases in the middle. There are 12 residues in the CDR3. The germline CDR1 and CDR2 sequences are MNHEY and SVGAGI. CDR3 DNA sequence: TGTGCCAGCAGTTACTCGGGAGAGACCCAGTACTTC. Residues: CASSYSGETQYF.

This chain connects TRBV6-5 to TRBJ2-3; D ambiguous. Trimming took off 6 bases at V and 2 bases at J, with 12 bases between the two ends. CDR1 is MNHEY and CDR2 is SVGAGI in the germline V gene. The CDR3 contains 14 residues. The CDR3: CASSPDTPTDTQYF. In DNA, the CDR3 is TGTGCCAGCAGCCCCGACACCCCCACAGATACGCAGTATTTT.

The chain combines TRBV7-9 with TRBJ1-1; TRBD1 aligns across 8 bases. Germline lookup yields CDR1 SEHNR and CDR2 FQNEAQ (reference sequence). V lost 0 bases, J lost 8 bases, and 5 bases stayed unmatched. The CDR3 length is 14 residues. The CDR3 DNA reads TGTGCCAGCAGCTTAGCCATACAGGGGGAAGAAGCTTTCTTT. It specifies CASSLAIQGEEAFF.